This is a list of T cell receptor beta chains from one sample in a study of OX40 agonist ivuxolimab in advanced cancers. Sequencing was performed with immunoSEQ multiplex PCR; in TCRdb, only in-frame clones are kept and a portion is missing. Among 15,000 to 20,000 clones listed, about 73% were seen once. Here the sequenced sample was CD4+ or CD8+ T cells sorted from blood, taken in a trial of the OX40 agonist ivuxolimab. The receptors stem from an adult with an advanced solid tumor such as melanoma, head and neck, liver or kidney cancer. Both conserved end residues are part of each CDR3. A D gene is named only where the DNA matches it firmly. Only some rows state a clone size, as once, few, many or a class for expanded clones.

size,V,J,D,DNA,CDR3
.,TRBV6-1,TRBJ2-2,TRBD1,TGTGCCAGCCAGGGACAGGCCTACACCGGGGAGCTGTTTTTT,CASQGQAYTGELFF
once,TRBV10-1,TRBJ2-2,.,TGCGCCAGCAGGGGGAGGAACACCGGGGAGCTGTTTTTT,CASRGRNTGELFF
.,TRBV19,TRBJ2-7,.,TGTGCCAGTAGTAATCTGGGAACCTACGAGCAGTACTTC,CASSNLGTYEQYF
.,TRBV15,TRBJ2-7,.,TGTGCCACCAGCAGAGAGGCGTCCGACGAGCAGTACTTC,CATSREASDEQYF
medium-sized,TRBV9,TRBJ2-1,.,TGTGCCAGCAGCGAATTCGGGAATGAGCAGTTCTTC,CASSEFGNEQFF
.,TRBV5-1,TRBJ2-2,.,TGCGCCAGCAGCTTGGGAGTACGGGAGACCCCGACCGGGGAGCTGTTTTTT,CASSLGVRETPTGELFF
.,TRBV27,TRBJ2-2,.,TGTGCCAGCAGTCCCCCCCAGGGCTGGAACACCGGGGAGCTGTTTTTT,CASSPPQGWNTGELFF
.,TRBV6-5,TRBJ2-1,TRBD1,TGTGCCAGCAGCCTCCGGGACAGGGCCAATGAGCAGTTCTTC,CASSLRDRANEQFF
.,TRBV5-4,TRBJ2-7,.,TGTGCCAGCAGCTTTCACCCCTCCTACGAGCAGTACTTC,CASSFHPSYEQYF
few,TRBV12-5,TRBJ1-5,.,TGTGCTAGTGGGGACAGTCCAAACAATCAGCCCCAGCATTTT,CASGDSPNNQPQHF
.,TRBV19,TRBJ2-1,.,TGTGCCAGTAGTCTGGGGACTCTCCGAGGCTCCTACAATGAGCAGTTCTTC,CASSLGTLRGSYNEQFF
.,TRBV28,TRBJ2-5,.,TGTGCCAGCAGTTTACCACGACTTTACCAAGAGACCCAGTACTTC,CASSLPRLYQETQYF
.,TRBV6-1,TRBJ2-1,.,TGTGCCAGCAGTGCGCTTAGTGAATCCTTCGCCTACAATGAGCAGTTCTTC,CASSALSESFAYNEQFF
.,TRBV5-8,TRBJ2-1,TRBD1,TGTGCCAGCAGCACCCCCACCAGGGGACAGTCCTACAATGAGCAGTTCTTC,CASSTPTRGQSYNEQFF
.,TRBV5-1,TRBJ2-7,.,TGCGCCAGCAGCTTGGCCAAGCAGAGGAGCTCCTACGAGCAGTACTTC,CASSLAKQRSSYEQYF
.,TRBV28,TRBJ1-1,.,TGTGCCAGCAGTTTATCAAGGGGATACACTGAAGCTTTCTTT,CASSLSRGYTEAFF
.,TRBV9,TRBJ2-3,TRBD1,TGTGCCAGCAGCCCGCGGACAGGGGTAGGAGATACGCAGTATTTT,CASSPRTGVGDTQYF
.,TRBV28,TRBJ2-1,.,TGTGCCAGCAGCATCGGCCCATCCAATGAGCAGTTCTTC,CASSIGPSNEQFF
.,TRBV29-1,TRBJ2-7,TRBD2,TGCAGCGTTGAAGGACTAGCGGATACCTACGAGCAGTACTTC,CSVEGLADTYEQYF
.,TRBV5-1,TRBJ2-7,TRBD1,TGCGCCAGCAGCTCCACAGGGGTCTCCTACGAGCAGTACTTC,CASSSTGVSYEQYF
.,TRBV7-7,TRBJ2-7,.,TGTGCCAGCGGCTCCCGAGAACGACCCTACGAGCAGTACTTC,CASGSRERPYEQYF
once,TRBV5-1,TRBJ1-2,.,TGCGCCAGCAGTGATGCCGTCTATGGCTACACCTTC,CASSDAVYGYTF
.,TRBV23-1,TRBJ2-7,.,TGCGCCAGCAGTCCCCCCCAGCGAGGGATGGGGAGCGAGCAGTACTTC,CASSPPQRGMGSEQYF
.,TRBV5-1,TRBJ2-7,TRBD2,TGCGCCAGCAGCTTGTTCCTAGCGGGAGTCGACGAGCAGTACTTC,CASSLFLAGVDEQYF
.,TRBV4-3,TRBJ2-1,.,TGCGCCAGCAGCCAGGGACTCTCCTCCAATGAGCAGTTCTTC,CASSQGLSSNEQFF
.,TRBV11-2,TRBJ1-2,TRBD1,TGTGCCAGCAGCTTGAGGACAGGGATAACGATCCTGGATGGCTACACCTTC,CASSLRTGITILDGYTF
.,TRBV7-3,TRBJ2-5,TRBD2,TGTGCCAGCAGCGAGCTAGCGGGAGGGGGGACCCAGTACTTC,CASSELAGGGTQYF
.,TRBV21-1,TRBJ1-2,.,TGTGCCAGCAGCAGGGGACAGGGGGCGTATGGCTACACCTTC,CASSRGQGAYGYTF